This entry features one T cell receptor beta chain sequence. Its specificity is not known. This sample is part of a study of beta chain features in type 1 diabetes. General study points: Patients' naive, central memory and Treg TCRB repertoires seemed closer to one another than those of healthy donors. Because the template was cDNA, high-expressing cells might be over-represented. With patients and controls alike, PCR might favor shorter templates to an equal degree. TCRB CDR3 length was moderately but significantly reduced in all four CD4+ subsets of Type 1 diabetes patients.

The CDR3 sequence is 16 residues long. Germline CDR1 is SNHLY and CDR2 is FYNNEI. Trimming took 4 bases from V and 2 from J, leaving 15 bases between them. Reverse transcription of all isolated RNA meant that expressed TCRB transcripts were sequenced. Data came from immunoSEQ multiplex PCR; TCRdb stores just in-frame clones and leaves some out. The profile shows a few hundred thousand clones, about 15% of them singletons. The TCR sequence derives from a man between 18 and 29 years old with type 1 diabetes. Material for sequencing was naive CD4+ T cells from blood. The chain links TRBV2 to TRBJ2-1, with TRBD1 as a possible D gene (5 bases). In DNA form, the CDR3 reads TGTGCCAGCAGTGTAACAGGTCCACGTCCCTACAATGAGCAGTTCTTC. It yields the protein CASSVTGPRPYNEQFF.